The rows below give T cell receptor beta chains drawn from one sample of a study. In TCRdb, the RT-PCR reads were re-called with MiXCR into one record per CDR3 protein. The data contain about 680,000 distinct CDR3 sequences, 14% of them seen just once; the ten biggest clones take up 3.6%. Sequencing was carried out using memory CD4+ T cells from blood. The receptor set was obtained from a female donor in good health, serving as a healthy control. Each CDR3 is given with its conserved first and last residue. A D gene is named only where the DNA matches it firmly. Where a row states a size, it is once, few, many or the class of an expanded clone; other rows omit it.

CDR3aa | CDR3nt | d_gene | j_gene | v_gene | abundance
CASSPGVSYAYNEQFF | TGTGCCAGCTCACCGGGGGTATCATACGCCTACAATGAGCAGTTCTTC | - | TRBJ2-1 | TRBV18 | -
CASTPTTGGTGAVYEQYF | TGTGCCAGCACCCCGACAACTGGCGGGACAGGGGCGGTTTACGAGCAGTACTTC | TRBD1 | TRBJ2-7 | TRBV6-4 | few
CSSQGLGTDTQYF | TGCAGCTCCCAAGGTTTGGGCACAGATACGCAGTATTTT | - | TRBJ2-3 | TRBV20-1 | few
CAISETGMNTEAFF | TGTGCCATCAGTGAGACAGGAATGAACACTGAAGCTTTCTTT | - | TRBJ1-1 | TRBV10-3 | many
CASSGISTGANVLTF | TGTGCCAGCAGCGGCATTAGTACTGGGGCCAACGTCCTGACTTTC | - | TRBJ2-6 | TRBV5-6 | few
CASSLDSEGSYEQYF | TGCGCCAGCAGCTTGGACAGCGAGGGTTCGTACGAGCAGTACTTC | - | TRBJ2-7 | TRBV5-1 | -
CASSPEGRNYGYTF | TGTGCCAGCTCCCCGGAGGGTCGTAACTATGGCTACACCTTC | - | TRBJ1-2 | TRBV18 | -
CASSQRALIGALNEKLFF | TGTGCCAGCAGCCAAAGAGCCCTGATTGGGGCTCTGAATGAAAAACTGTTTTTT | - | TRBJ1-4 | TRBV4-2 | -
CASSPGLAGCETQYF | TGCGCCAGCAGCCCCGGACTAGCGGGATGCGAGACCCAGTACTTC | TRBD2 | TRBJ2-5 | TRBV5-1 | -
CASSLGQEVDGYTF | TGCGCCAGCAGCTTGGGACAGGAAGTCGATGGCTACACCTTC | - | TRBJ1-2 | TRBV5-1 | few
CASSGGGVAALTYEQYF | TGTGCCAGCAGTGGGGGCGGGGTAGCGGCCCTCACCTACGAGCAGTACTTC | - | TRBJ2-7 | TRBV12-3/TRBV12-4 | -
CASSLEAGYSNQPQHF | TGTGCCAGCAGCTTAGAAGCGGGATATAGCAATCAGCCCCAGCATTTT | - | TRBJ1-5 | TRBV7-2 | few
CASSNREASGLNEQFF | TGTGCCAGCAGCAATAGGGAGGCTAGCGGCCTTAATGAGCAGTTCTTC | - | TRBJ2-1 | TRBV21-1 | -
CASTREGAGQPQHF | TGTGCCAGCACCCGCGAAGGCGCGGGGCAGCCCCAGCATTTT | - | TRBJ1-5 | TRBV2 | -
CARPTGLLSGNTIYF | TGTGCCAGACCGACAGGCCTCCTCTCTGGAAACACCATATATTTT | - | TRBJ1-3 | TRBV6-1 | -
CASNPGGLKNQPQHF | TGTGCCAGCAATCCGGGAGGGCTAAAAAATCAGCCCCAGCATTTT | - | TRBJ1-5 | TRBV28 | -
CASSPLNPDYNEQFF | TGTGCCAGCAGTCCTCTCAACCCCGACTACAATGAGCAGTTCTTC | - | TRBJ2-1 | TRBV6-2/TRBV6-3 | -
CASALGRRAGSYNSPLHF | TGTGCCAGCGCCCTAGGGCGGCGGGCAGGGTCGTATAATTCACCCCTCCACTTT | - | TRBJ1-6 | TRBV12-3/TRBV12-4 | many
CASSLVPPLAGSQETQYF | TGTGCCAGCAGCTTAGTGCCCCCGCTAGCGGGATCCCAAGAGACCCAGTACTTC | TRBD2 | TRBJ2-5 | TRBV7-6 | few
CASSSYPNTEAFF | TGTGCCAGCAGCTCATACCCAAACACTGAAGCTTTCTTT | - | TRBJ1-1 | TRBV7-3 | few